The subject of this entry is one T cell receptor beta chain. The sample belongs to a study of CD8 T cells in Susac syndrome. The CDR3 totals 15 residues. CDR1 and CDR2 (germline): SGDLS, YYNGEE. With V trimmed by 0 bases and J by 8 bases, 8 bases remained unmatched. Random-hexamer reverse transcription was applied to roughly 0.5 to 1 ug RNA. TCRdb ran MiXCR on the immunoSEQ multiplex PCR reads and lists one entry per CDR3 protein. In the table there are around 200,000 distinct CDR3 sequences, about 95% of which are singletons. Sequenced input: CD4+ T cells from PBMCs. The TCR sequence derives from a human donor with multiple sclerosis. The rearrangement uses TRBV9 and TRBJ1-2, with 9 bases fitting TRBD1. The CDR3 region is CASSVGGTGSGGYTF. In DNA, the CDR3 is TGTGCCAGCAGCGTAGGGGGGACAGGGAGTGGCGGCTACACCTTC.